This TCR beta chain appears in the sequencing data of a study of blood T cells in healthy people across ages. Study observations and caveats: Higher diversity and more naive CD4+ cells were features of long-lived donors, compared to aged donors. TCR beta diversity was tightly associated with the proportion of naive T cells.

The authors ran a second PCR of about 7 to 12 cycles using a sample-barcoded 5' primer and a J-beta primer mix. TCRdb independently ran MiXCR on the 5' RACE reads; one entry per CDR3 protein. The data hold approximately 1,700,000 distinct CDR3 sequences, with about 39% observed a single time. CDR1 is SGHTA and CDR2 is FQGNSA in the germline V gene. The CDR3 is made up of 16 amino acids. With 1 base removed from V and 6 bases from J, the gap between germline ends came to 13 bases. It was around 10 milliliters of peripheral blood that were drawn from each donor. PBMCs numbering at least 6.5 million were isolated per sample. Details on this clonotype: Antigen unknown.

V usage is TRBV7-2 and J usage is TRBJ1-6; D unresolved. The sequence derives from a human donor in good health. The sequenced material came from blood. CDR3 sequence reads: CASSLEGRILNSPLHF. The DNA for the CDR3 is TGTGCCAGCAGCTTAGAGGGCAGGATCCTTAATTCACCCCTCCACTTT.